This T cell receptor beta chain stems from a study of beta chain features in type 1 diabetes. Overall study findings and caveats: Short templates might get an advantage during PCR, and this would be equal in patients and controls.

Expressed TCRB transcripts were sequenced because the isolated RNA had all been reverse transcribed beforehand. Libraries were prepared by immunoSEQ multiplex PCR; TCRdb keeps only in-frame clonotypes and omits some of them. The sample holds 900,000 or so clones; 17% are singletons and the top ten take around 0.02%. The V end was cut by 6 bases, the J end by 8 bases, with 17 bases between. The CDR3 covers 14 residues. Germline CDR1 and CDR2: MDHEN and SYDVKM. The single heparinised draw taken from each donor contained around 100 mL of blood on average. CD45RO/CCR7/CD25/CD127/CD95/CD27 sorting isolated CD4+ naive, central memory, regulatory and stem cell-like memory cells. Sort purity for all populations was recorded as exceeding 98%. This clone was seen a handful of times. What it binds is unknown.

Specimen: naive CD4+ T cells from blood. This clonotype was sampled from a woman aged 18-35 years in good health. The chain links TRBV28 to TRBJ2-1; D possibly corresponds to TRBD2 (6 bases). The CDR3 sequence is CASSPPTRYHEQFF. Written as DNA, the CDR3 is TGTGCCAGCAGCCCCCCGACTAGATATCATGAGCAGTTCTTC.